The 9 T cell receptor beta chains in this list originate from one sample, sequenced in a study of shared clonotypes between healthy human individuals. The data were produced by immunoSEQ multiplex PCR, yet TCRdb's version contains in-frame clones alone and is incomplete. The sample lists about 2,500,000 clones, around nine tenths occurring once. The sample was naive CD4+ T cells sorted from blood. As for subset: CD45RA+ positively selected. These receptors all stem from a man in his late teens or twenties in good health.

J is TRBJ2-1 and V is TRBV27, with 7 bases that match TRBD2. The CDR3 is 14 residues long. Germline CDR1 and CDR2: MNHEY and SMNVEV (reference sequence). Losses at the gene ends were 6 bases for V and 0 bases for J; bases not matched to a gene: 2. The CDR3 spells CASSWTSSYNEQFF. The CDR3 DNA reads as TGTGCCAGCAGCTGGACTAGCTCCTACAATGAGCAGTTCTTC.

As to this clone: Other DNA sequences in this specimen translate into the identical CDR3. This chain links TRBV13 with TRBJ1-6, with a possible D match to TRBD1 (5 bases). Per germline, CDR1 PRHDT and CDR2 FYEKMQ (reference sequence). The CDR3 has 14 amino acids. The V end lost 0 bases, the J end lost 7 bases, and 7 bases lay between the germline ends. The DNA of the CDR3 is TGTGCCAGCAGCTTAGGCCAGGGCAATTCACCCCTCCACTTT. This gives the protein CASSLGQGNSPLHF.

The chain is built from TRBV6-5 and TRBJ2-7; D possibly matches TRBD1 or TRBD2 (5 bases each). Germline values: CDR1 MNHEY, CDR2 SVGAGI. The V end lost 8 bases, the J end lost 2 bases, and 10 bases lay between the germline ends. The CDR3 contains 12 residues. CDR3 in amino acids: CASGGGPYEQYF. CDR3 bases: TGTGCCAGCGGGGGTGGGCCCTACGAGCAGTACTTC.

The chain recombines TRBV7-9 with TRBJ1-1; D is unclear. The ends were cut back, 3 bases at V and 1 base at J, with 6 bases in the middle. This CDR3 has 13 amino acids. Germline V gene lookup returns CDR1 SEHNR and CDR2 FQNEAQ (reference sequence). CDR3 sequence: CASSFSANTEAFF. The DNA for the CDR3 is TGTGCCAGCAGCTTTTCAGCGAACACTGAAGCTTTCTTT.

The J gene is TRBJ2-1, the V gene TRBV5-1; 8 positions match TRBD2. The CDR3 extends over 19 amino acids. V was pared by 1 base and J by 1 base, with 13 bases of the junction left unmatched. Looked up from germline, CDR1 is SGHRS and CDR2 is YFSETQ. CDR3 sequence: CASSLIPASGLASYNEQFF. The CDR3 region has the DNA TGCGCCAGCAGCTTGATCCCGGCTAGCGGGCTTGCATCCTACAATGAGCAGTTCTTC.

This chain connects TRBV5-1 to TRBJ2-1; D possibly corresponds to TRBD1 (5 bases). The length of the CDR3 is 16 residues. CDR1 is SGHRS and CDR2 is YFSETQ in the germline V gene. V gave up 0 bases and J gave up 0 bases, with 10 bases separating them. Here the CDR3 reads CASSLAQGSSYNEQFF. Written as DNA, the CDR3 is TGCGCCAGCAGCTTGGCGCAGGGTAGCTCCTACAATGAGCAGTTCTTC.

CDR3 sequence reads: CASSQEVGRANTEAFF. In DNA form, the CDR3 reads TGCGCCAGCAGCCAAGAAGTCGGCAGGGCGAACACTGAAGCTTTCTTT. The rearrangement joins TRBV4-1 to TRBJ1-1; TRBD1 might be the D (5 bases). This CDR3 is 16 amino acids long. In germline, CDR1 is MGHRA, CDR2 YSYEKL. Trimming removed 0 bases at V and 1 base at J, with 12 bases between.

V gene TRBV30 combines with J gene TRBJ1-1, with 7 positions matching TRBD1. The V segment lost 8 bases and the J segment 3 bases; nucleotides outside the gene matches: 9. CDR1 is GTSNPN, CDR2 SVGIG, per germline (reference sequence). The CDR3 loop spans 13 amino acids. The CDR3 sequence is CAIDRAQDTEAFF. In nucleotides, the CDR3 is TGTGCCATAGACAGGGCGCAGGACACTGAAGCTTTCTTT.

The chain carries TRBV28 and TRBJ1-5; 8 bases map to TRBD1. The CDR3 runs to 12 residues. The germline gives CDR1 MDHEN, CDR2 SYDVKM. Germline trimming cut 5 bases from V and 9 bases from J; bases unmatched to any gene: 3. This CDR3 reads CASSTGGGPQHF. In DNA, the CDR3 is TGTGCCAGCAGTACAGGGGGGGGGCCCCAGCATTTT.